These T cell receptor beta chains were read from a single sample in a study of T cell changes during pregnancy in multiple sclerosis. Sequencing was performed with immunoSEQ multiplex PCR; in TCRdb, only in-frame clones are kept and a portion is missing. The sample lists about 48,000 clones, roughly 92% occurring once. This specimen was CD4+ T cells from peripheral blood mononuclear cells, taken in the second trimester of pregnancy. The receptors stem from a female donor in good health, enrolled as a control in a pregnancy study. Each CDR3 is given with its conserved first and last residue. The order of the fields is CDR3 DNA, CDR3 protein, clone size, J gene, V gene, D gene. The D gene is left open where the match is weak. Clone size appears in some rows only: once, few, many, or a class for an expanded clone.

DNA: TGTGCCAGCAGCGTAGATAGCGGGAGGGCAAGAGATACGCAGTATTTT; CDR3: CASSVDSGRARDTQYF; size: NA; J: TRBJ2-3; V: TRBV9; D: TRBD2
DNA: TGCAGCGTTGGCGGGTCCACCGCCTACAATGAGCAGTTCTTC; CDR3: CSVGGSTAYNEQFF; size: NA; J: TRBJ2-1; V: TRBV29-1; D: NA
DNA: TGTGCCAGCAGCCCCAAACCCAGGGGGCGCCCGAACTATGGCTACACCTTC; CDR3: CASSPKPRGRPNYGYTF; size: NA; J: TRBJ1-2; V: TRBV11-2; D: TRBD1
DNA: TGCGCCAGCACCACACAGGGCCTCCAAGAGACCCAGTACTTC; CDR3: CASTTQGLQETQYF; size: NA; J: TRBJ2-5; V: TRBV5-1; D: NA
DNA: TGCGCCAGCAGCTTGGCGGACAAGACTGAAGCTTTCTTT; CDR3: CASSLADKTEAFF; size: NA; J: TRBJ1-1; V: TRBV5-1; D: NA
DNA: TGTGCCAGTAGTAGGCAGGGGGACACTGAAGCTTTCTTT; CDR3: CASSRQGDTEAFF; size: NA; J: TRBJ1-1; V: TRBV19; D: TRBD1
DNA: TGTGCCAGCAGCCTCGACAGAATAGCCTACGAGCAGTACTTC; CDR3: CASSLDRIAYEQYF; size: NA; J: TRBJ2-7; V: TRBV6-5; D: NA
DNA: TGCGCCAGCAGCTCTAGCGGGAGTTCCTACAATGAGCAGTTCTTC; CDR3: CASSSSGSSYNEQFF; size: NA; J: TRBJ2-1; V: TRBV5-1; D: TRBD2
DNA: TGTGCCAGCAGTGAGGGAGGGGGCAATCAGCCCCAGCATTTT; CDR3: CASSEGGGNQPQHF; size: NA; J: TRBJ1-5; V: TRBV2; D: NA
DNA: TGCGCCAGCAGCTTGGGGCAGGGGGCTTCTGGAAACACCATATATTTT; CDR3: CASSLGQGASGNTIYF; size: NA; J: TRBJ1-3; V: TRBV5-1; D: TRBD1
DNA: TGTGCCAGCAGCCAGGACAGCATGAACACTGAAGCTTTCTTT; CDR3: CASSQDSMNTEAFF; size: few; J: TRBJ1-1; V: TRBV4-2; D: NA
DNA: TGTGCCAGCGGATTACAGGGCGCGGAGACCCAGTACTTC; CDR3: CASGLQGAETQYF; size: NA; J: TRBJ2-5; V: TRBV28; D: NA
DNA: TGTGCCAGCAGCTTAGGGACTAGCTCCGGGGAGCTGTTTTTT; CDR3: CASSLGTSSGELFF; size: NA; J: TRBJ2-2; V: TRBV7-9; D: TRBD2
DNA: TGTGCCAGCAGCGTAGGAGCCCCGGGGGAGCAGTACTTC; CDR3: CASSVGAPGEQYF; size: NA; J: TRBJ2-7; V: TRBV9; D: NA
DNA: TGTGCCAGCAGCCTTAACTCTGGAAACACCATATATTTT; CDR3: CASSLNSGNTIYF; size: NA; J: TRBJ1-3; V: TRBV14; D: NA
DNA: TGTGCCAGCGGCGGACTAGCGATCCCCTACGAGCAGTACTTC; CDR3: CASGGLAIPYEQYF; size: NA; J: TRBJ2-7; V: TRBV2; D: TRBD2
DNA: TGTGCCAGCAGCGGGGACAGGGGTGGCTACGAGCAGTACTTC; CDR3: CASSGDRGGYEQYF; size: NA; J: TRBJ2-7; V: TRBV7-2; D: TRBD1
DNA: TGTGCCAGTAGACTAGCGGGAGCGGGTCCGGATACGCAGTATTTT; CDR3: CASRLAGAGPDTQYF; size: NA; J: TRBJ2-3; V: TRBV19; D: TRBD2
DNA: TGTGCCAGCTCAACATCTCAATTCGCCCAGCATTTT; CDR3: CASSTSQFAQHF; size: NA; J: TRBJ1-5; V: TRBV28; D: NA
DNA: TGTGCCAGCAGCAAAGTACAGGGACCGATGAACACTGAAGCTTTCTTT; CDR3: CASSKVQGPMNTEAFF; size: NA; J: TRBJ1-1; V: TRBV21-1; D: NA
DNA: TGTGCCAGCAGTTGGAGCCGGGTGAGAGGCTACACCTTC; CDR3: CASSWSRVRGYTF; size: NA; J: TRBJ1-2; V: TRBV28; D: NA
DNA: TGTGCCAGCTCATCAACTAGCGGAACTTCCTACGAGCAGTACTTC; CDR3: CASSSTSGTSYEQYF; size: once; J: TRBJ2-7; V: TRBV18; D: TRBD2
DNA: TGCGCCAGCAGCGGGACAGGAAGTAATGAAAAACTGTTTTTT; CDR3: CASSGTGSNEKLFF; size: NA; J: TRBJ1-4; V: TRBV5-1; D: TRBD1
DNA: TGTGCCAGCAGTGGGGGGCGGACAGGGAGATATAGCAATCAGCCCCAGCATTTT; CDR3: CASSGGRTGRYSNQPQHF; size: NA; J: TRBJ1-5; V: TRBV28; D: TRBD1
DNA: TGCGCCAGCAGTGTCAGGGGAAAAACCTACAATGAGCAGTTCTTC; CDR3: CASSVRGKTYNEQFF; size: NA; J: TRBJ2-1; V: TRBV10-1; D: NA
DNA: TGCGCCAGCAGCTTGGGTTTGTTCAGGGGGCGGAATCAGCCCCAGCATTTT; CDR3: CASSLGLFRGRNQPQHF; size: few; J: TRBJ1-5; V: TRBV4-1; D: TRBD1
DNA: TGCGCCAGCAGCCAACGCGGGTCTAGCGTGGCAGATACGCAGTATTTT; CDR3: CASSQRGSSVADTQYF; size: few; J: TRBJ2-3; V: TRBV4-1; D: NA
DNA: TGTGCCAGTAGTAAATCGACGGGAGCCTTCTCTGGAAACACCATATATTTT; CDR3: CASSKSTGAFSGNTIYF; size: NA; J: TRBJ1-3; V: TRBV19; D: NA
DNA: TGCGCCAGCAGCCGTAACCACAGGACTAGCGGGAGACGGGGCGGGGAGCTGTTTTTT; CDR3: CASSRNHRTSGRRGGELFF; size: NA; J: TRBJ2-2; V: TRBV4-1; D: TRBD2
DNA: TGTGCCAGCAGCTCAACAGGGGACTATGGCTACACCTTC; CDR3: CASSSTGDYGYTF; size: NA; J: TRBJ1-2; V: TRBV7-9; D: TRBD1
DNA: TGCGCCAGCAGCGCACAGGGGCAAGAGACCCAGTACTTC; CDR3: CASSAQGQETQYF; size: few; J: TRBJ2-5; V: TRBV5-1; D: TRBD1
DNA: TGTGCCAGCAGTCAAGCCACAGATACGCAGTATTTT; CDR3: CASSQATDTQYF; size: NA; J: TRBJ2-3; V: TRBV25-1; D: NA
DNA: TGCGCCAGCAGCACGGGACTCTCCTCCGAGCAGTACTTC; CDR3: CASSTGLSSEQYF; size: NA; J: TRBJ2-7; V: TRBV5-1; D: NA
DNA: TGTGCCAGCTCACCAACCAGGGGTGGCTATGGCTACACCTTC; CDR3: CASSPTRGGYGYTF; size: NA; J: TRBJ1-2; V: TRBV18; D: NA
DNA: TGTGCCAGCAGTGACGGGACAGGAGCGGCTGAAGCTTTCTTT; CDR3: CASSDGTGAAEAFF; size: NA; J: TRBJ1-1; V: TRBV28; D: TRBD1
DNA: TGTGCCAGTAGTTTCCGGACAGGGAAGGATGGCTACACCTTC; CDR3: CASSFRTGKDGYTF; size: NA; J: TRBJ1-2; V: TRBV19; D: TRBD1
DNA: TGTGCCAGCAGCTCCCAGGGACAGGGGGAAAAACTGTTTTTT; CDR3: CASSSQGQGEKLFF; size: NA; J: TRBJ1-4; V: TRBV7-9; D: TRBD1
DNA: TGTGCCGGCTGGACTATGGGAAACACCATATATTTT; CDR3: CAGWTMGNTIYF; size: few; J: TRBJ1-3; V: TRBV30; D: NA
DNA: TGTGCCTGGAGTAGACGACAGGCCTCGGTTCAGTACTTC; CDR3: CAWSRRQASVQYF; size: NA; J: TRBJ2-4; V: TRBV30; D: NA
DNA: TGTGCCAGCAGTGAAAGGCAGCGCCATTCGAGCTACACCTTC; CDR3: CASSERQRHSSYTF; size: once; J: TRBJ1-2; V: TRBV2; D: NA
DNA: TGTGCTAGCAGCCCCCGGGTGGTTAGCGCTGAGACCCAGTACTTC; CDR3: CASSPRVVSAETQYF; size: NA; J: TRBJ2-5; V: TRBV7-7; D: NA
DNA: TGTGCCAGCAGCCAACGACAGGGGATCAAAGAGACCCAGTACTTC; CDR3: CASSQRQGIKETQYF; size: NA; J: TRBJ2-5; V: TRBV14; D: TRBD1
DNA: TGTGCCAGCAGCCCTGGGACAGGGGCGGCCGAGCAGTACTTC; CDR3: CASSPGTGAAEQYF; size: NA; J: TRBJ2-7; V: TRBV16; D: TRBD1
DNA: TGTGCCACCAGCAGAGTGGCTTCTGGGGCCAACGTCCTGACTTTC; CDR3: CATSRVASGANVLTF; size: NA; J: TRBJ2-6; V: TRBV15; D: NA
DNA: TGCGCCAGCAGTCTTCGGGTCAATTTGAACTACGAGCAGTACTTC; CDR3: CASSLRVNLNYEQYF; size: NA; J: TRBJ2-7; V: TRBV5-1; D: NA